This T cell receptor beta chain was captured by sequencing in a study of patients and donors after allogeneic stem cell transplantation. TCRdb analysed the RT-PCR reads with MiXCR anew, one entry per CDR3 protein. The sample holds tens of thousands of distinct CDR3 sequences; about 31% are singletons and the top ten take approximately 75%. Trimming shortened V by 9 bases and J by 0 bases, and 12 bases separated the two germline ends. The CDR3 is 14 amino acids. The TCR was taken from a human donor who was either an allogeneic HSCT recipient or a stem cell or donor lymphocyte infusion donor (not recorded which). It is not recorded whose cells these are; they may come from a transplant donor. The rearrangement links TRBV12-3 or TRBV12-4 to TRBJ2-4, with a weak D call TRBD2 (6 bases). The material sequenced was blood, either unsorted or a sorted T cell fraction (not recorded which). CDR3 in DNA: TGTGCCAGTGGGGGGACCCAAGCCAAAAACATTCAGTACTTC. The encoded protein is CASGGTQAKNIQYF.